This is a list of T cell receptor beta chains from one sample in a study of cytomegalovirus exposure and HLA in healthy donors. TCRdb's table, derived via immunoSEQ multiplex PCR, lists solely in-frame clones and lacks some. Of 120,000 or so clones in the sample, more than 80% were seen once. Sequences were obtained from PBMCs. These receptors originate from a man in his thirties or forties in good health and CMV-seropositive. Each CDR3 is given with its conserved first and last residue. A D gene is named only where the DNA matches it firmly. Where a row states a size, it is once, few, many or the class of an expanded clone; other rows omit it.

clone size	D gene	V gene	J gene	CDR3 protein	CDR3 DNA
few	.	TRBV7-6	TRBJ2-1	CASSLVGGGERFF	TGTGCCAGCAGCTTAGTTGGGGGAGGAGAAAGGTTCTTC
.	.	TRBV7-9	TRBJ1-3	CASSLYEGTGNTIYF	TGTGCCAGCAGCTTATATGAGGGTACTGGAAACACCATATATTTT
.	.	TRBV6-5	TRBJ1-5	CASSDLLGTQHF	TGTGCCAGCAGTGACCTACTAGGCACCCAGCATTTT
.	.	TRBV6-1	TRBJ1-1	CASSELSAGNTEAFF	TGTGCCAGCAGTGAACTATCAGCAGGGAACACTGAAGCTTTCTTT
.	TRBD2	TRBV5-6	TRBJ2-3	CASSGTGGSTDTQYF	TGTGCCAGCAGCGGTACGGGGGGGAGCACAGATACGCAGTATTTT
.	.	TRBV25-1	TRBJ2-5	CASSLRGVFSQETQYF	TGTGCCAGCAGTCTCAGGGGCGTGTTCTCCCAAGAGACCCAGTACTTC
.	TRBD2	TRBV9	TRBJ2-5	CASSVGGGGDGETQYF	TGTGCCAGCAGCGTAGGGGGCGGGGGGGACGGAGAGACCCAGTACTTC
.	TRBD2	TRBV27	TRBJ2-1	CASSLLVAGYNEQFF	TGTGCCAGCAGTTTATTAGTAGCGGGGTACAATGAGCAGTTCTTC
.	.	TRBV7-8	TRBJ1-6	CASSLRVAEYNSPLHF	TGTGCCAGCAGTCTACGGGTCGCAGAGTATAATTCACCCCTCCACTTT
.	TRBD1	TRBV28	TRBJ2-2	CASRTGGLAGELFF	TGTGCCAGCCGCACAGGGGGCCTAGCCGGGGAGCTGTTTTTT
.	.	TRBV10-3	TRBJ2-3	CAISAQGPDTQYF	TGTGCCATCAGTGCACAGGGTCCAGATACGCAGTATTTT
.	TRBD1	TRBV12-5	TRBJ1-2	CASGLGRTGARFNYGYTF	TGTGCTAGTGGTTTGGGCAGGACAGGGGCGAGATTTAACTATGGCTACACCTTC
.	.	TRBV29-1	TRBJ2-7	CSVLLAAGRPYEQYF	TGCAGCGTACTCCTGGCGGCGGGGCGACCCTACGAGCAGTACTTC
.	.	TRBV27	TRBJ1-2	CASSASPTANYGYTF	TGTGCCAGCAGTGCAAGTCCGACAGCTAACTATGGCTACACCTTC
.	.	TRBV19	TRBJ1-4	CASRRRPGANEKLFF	TGTGCCAGTAGACGCAGACCCGGAGCTAATGAAAAACTGTTTTTT
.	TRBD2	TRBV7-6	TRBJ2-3	CACKSGGSTDTQYF	TGTGCCTGTAAATCGGGGGGGAGCACAGATACGCAGTATTTT
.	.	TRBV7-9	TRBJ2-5	CASSSTGQETQYF	TGTGCCAGCAGCTCCACCGGCCAAGAGACCCAGTACTTC
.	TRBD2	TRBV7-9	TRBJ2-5	CASSLVGLAGARYQETQYF	TGTGCCAGCAGCTTAGTAGGGCTAGCGGGGGCGAGGTACCAAGAGACCCAGTACTTC
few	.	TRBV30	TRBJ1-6	CAWSVQWAGPNSPLHF	TGTGCCTGGAGTGTCCAGTGGGCGGGCCCAAATTCACCCCTCCACTTT
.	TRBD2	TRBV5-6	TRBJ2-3	CASSWGAGDLRNTQYF	TGTGCCAGCAGCTGGGGAGCGGGGGACCTTCGGAATACGCAGTATTTT
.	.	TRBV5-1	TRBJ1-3	CASSLTGDTIYF	TGCGCCAGCAGCCTCACCGGTGACACCATATATTTT
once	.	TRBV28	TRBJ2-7	CASSRNRQGGQYF	TGTGCCAGCAGCCGCAATAGACAGGGAGGGCAGTACTTC
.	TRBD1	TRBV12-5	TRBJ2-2	CASGPSINRGPTGELFF	TGTGCTAGTGGCCCTTCGATCAACAGGGGGCCCACCGGGGAGCTGTTTTTT
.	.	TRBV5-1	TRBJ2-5	CASSFQVGETQYF	TGCGCCAGCAGCTTTCAGGTAGGAGAGACCCAGTACTTC
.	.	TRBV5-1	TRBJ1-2	CASSRGGNGYTF	TGCGCCAGCAGCCGGGGAGGGAATGGCTACACCTTC
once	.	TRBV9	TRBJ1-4	CASSALQGNEKLFF	TGTGCCAGCAGCGCTCTTCAGGGGAATGAAAAACTGTTTTTT
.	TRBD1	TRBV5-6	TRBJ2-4	CASSKGQGLNIQYF	TGTGCCAGCAGCAAGGGACAGGGATTAAACATTCAGTACTTC